The 8 T cell receptor beta chains in this list originate from one sample, sequenced in a study of breast tumors, draining lymph nodes, adjacent tissues. Axillary draining lymph nodes of breast cancer patients supplied the node samples. TCRdb processed the multiplex PCR reads anew with MiXCR; each CDR3 protein has one entry. The sample includes some 150,000 distinct CDR3 sequences, about a fifth of them seen just once. The sample consisted of axillary lymph node tissue. These receptors all come from a female donor with breast cancer. Some clones in this sample may be carry-over from other donors' samples.

This clonotype was seen many times. The V gene is TRBV6-4, the J gene TRBJ2-7, with 7 bases aligning to TRBD2. The CDR3 has 17 amino acids. Per the germline V gene, CDR1 is MRHNA and CDR2 is SNTAGT. J lost 1 base, V lost 0 bases, and 9 bases had no gene match. The DNA for the CDR3 is TGTGCCAGCAGTGACTCTAGCGGGCAGCTGGTATCCTACGAGCAGTACTTC. This sequence encodes CASSDSSGQLVSYEQYF.

This clonotype was observed many times. The chain carries TRBV5-1 and TRBJ2-7; D may be TRBD1 or TRBD2 (5 bases each). The V gene's germline CDR1 is SGHRS and CDR2 YFSETQ. The CDR3 consists of 14 residues. V lost 0 bases and J lost 4, with 11 bases in between. The CDR3 protein is CASSLVGAPYEQYF. CDR3 nucleotides: TGCGCCAGCAGCTTGGTCGGGGCCCCGTACGAGCAGTACTTC.

This clonotype was counted a few times. The chain is built from TRBV6-2 or TRBV6-3 and TRBJ2-2; TRBD1 or TRBD2 may be the D gene (6 bases each). Germline CDR1 MNHEY, CDR2 SVGEGT. Deletions cut 7 bases from V and 0 bases from J, with 15 bases between. The CDR3 extends over 16 amino acids. The CDR3 nucleotides read TGTGCCAGCACCCTGCAGGGGACTGCGAACACCGGGGAGCTGTTTTTT. Translation gives CASTLQGTANTGELFF.

This clonotype has more than one count but fewer than ten. The V and J genes are TRBV5-4 and TRBJ2-2; D call uncertain. In germline, CDR1 is SGHNT, CDR2 YYREEE (reference sequence). This CDR3 is 19 amino acids long. The V end lost 1 base, the J end lost 1 base, and 20 bases lay between the germline ends. As DNA, the CDR3 is TGTGCCAGCAGCTTGAAAATCGCCGGGCTCGTTTTGAACACCGGGGAGCTGTTTTTT. This sequence encodes CASSLKIAGLVLNTGELFF.

Turning to this clonotype: A read error may explain this, as a much larger clone is one base away. It is likely a read error, because the conserved phenylalanine at the end of the CDR3 is missing. The V call is TRBV19, the J call TRBJ2-1; unclear D gene. The CDR3 extends over 14 amino acids. V was pared by 4 bases and J by 1 base, with 8 bases between. The V gene's germline CDR1 is LNHDA and CDR2 SQIVND (reference sequence). The CDR3 DNA follows: TGTGCCAGTAGTACGCCAAATTCCTACAATGAGCAGTTCTCC. Amino acid sequence: CASSTPNSYNEQFS.

Of note for this clonotype: A much larger clone lies a single base off, so this may be a read error. No conserved phenylalanine or tryptophan ends this CDR3, so it is likely a read error. V usage is TRBV19 and J usage is TRBJ2-1, with 7 bases identical to TRBD1. Germline assignment: CDR1 LNHDA and CDR2 SQIVND (reference sequence). V trimming: 0 bases; J trimming: 5 bases; junction bases outside the gene matches: 10. The CDR3 loop spans 17 amino acids. CDR3 protein: CASSIDLVGTDNNEQFS. The CDR3, as DNA: TGTGCCAGTAGTATAGATCTGGTAGGGACAGATAACAATGAGCAGTTCTCC.

On this clonotype: A single base separates this from a much larger clone, so it may be a read error. The chain combines TRBV19 with TRBJ2-7; perhaps TRBD1 as D (5 bases). Trimming took 5 bases from V and 6 from J, leaving 20 bases between them. Germline V gene sequence: CDR1 LNHDA, CDR2 SQIVND (reference sequence). The CDR3 has 15 residues. In DNA form, the CDR3 reads TGTGCCAGTAGTGTTTACATGGGGCGCGTCTCCGAGCAGTACTTC. It codes for CASSVYMGRVSEQYF.

As regards this clonotype: The conserved final phenylalanine or tryptophan is absent from the CDR3, which likely points to a read error. The DNA is left out, because the CDR3 cannot be placed on it with certainty; the CDR3 is given as TCRdb lists it. The chain recombines TRBV3-1 with TRBJ2-1; TRBD2, the D gene given by the table, was not confirmed from the DNA. The CDR3 numbers 13 amino acids, ends counted. Germline V gives CDR1 LGHDT, CDR2 YNNKEL (reference sequence). This chain's CDR3 is CASSQPPLRRRFL.